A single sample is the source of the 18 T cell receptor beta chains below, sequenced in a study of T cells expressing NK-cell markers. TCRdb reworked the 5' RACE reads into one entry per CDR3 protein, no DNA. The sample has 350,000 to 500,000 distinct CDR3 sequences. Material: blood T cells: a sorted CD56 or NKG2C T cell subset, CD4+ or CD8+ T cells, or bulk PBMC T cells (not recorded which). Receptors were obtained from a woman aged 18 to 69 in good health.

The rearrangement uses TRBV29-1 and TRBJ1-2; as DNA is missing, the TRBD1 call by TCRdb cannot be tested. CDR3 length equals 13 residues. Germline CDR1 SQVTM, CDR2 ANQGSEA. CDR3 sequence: CSVRYQGEDGYTF.

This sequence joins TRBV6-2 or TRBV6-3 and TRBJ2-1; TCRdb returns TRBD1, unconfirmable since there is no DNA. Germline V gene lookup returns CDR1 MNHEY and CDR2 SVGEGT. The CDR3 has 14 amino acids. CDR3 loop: CASSFGQGYNEQFF.

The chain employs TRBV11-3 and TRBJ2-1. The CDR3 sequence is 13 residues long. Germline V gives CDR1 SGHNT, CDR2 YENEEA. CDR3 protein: CASSLDLWDEQFF.

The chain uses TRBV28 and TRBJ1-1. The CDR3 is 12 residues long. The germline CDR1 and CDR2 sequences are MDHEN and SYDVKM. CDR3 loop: CAAGGRNTEAFF.

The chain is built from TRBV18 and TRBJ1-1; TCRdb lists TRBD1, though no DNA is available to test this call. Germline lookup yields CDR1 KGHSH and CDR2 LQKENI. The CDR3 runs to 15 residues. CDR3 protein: CASSPETAPATEAFF. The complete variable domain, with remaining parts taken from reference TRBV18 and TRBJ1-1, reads NAGVMQNPRHLVRRRGQEARLRCSPMKGHSHVYWYRQLPEEGLKFMVYLQKENIIDESGMPKERFSAEFPKEGPSILRIQQVVRGDSAAYFCASSPETAPATEAFFGQGTRLTVV.

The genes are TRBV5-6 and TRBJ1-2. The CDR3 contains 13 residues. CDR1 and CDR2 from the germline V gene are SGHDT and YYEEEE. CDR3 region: CASSLWGDYGYTF.

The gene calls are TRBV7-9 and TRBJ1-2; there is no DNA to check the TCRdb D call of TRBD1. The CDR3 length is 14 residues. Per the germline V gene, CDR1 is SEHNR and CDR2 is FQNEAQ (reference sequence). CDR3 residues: CASSWPGQGDGYTF.

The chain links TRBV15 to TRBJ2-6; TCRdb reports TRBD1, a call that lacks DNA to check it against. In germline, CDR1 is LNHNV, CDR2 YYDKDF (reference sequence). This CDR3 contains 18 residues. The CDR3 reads CATRRQGIPPSGANVLTF.

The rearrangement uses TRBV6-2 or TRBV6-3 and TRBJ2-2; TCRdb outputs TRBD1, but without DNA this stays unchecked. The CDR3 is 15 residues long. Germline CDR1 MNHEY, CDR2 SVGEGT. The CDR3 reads CASRRQGTYTGELFF.

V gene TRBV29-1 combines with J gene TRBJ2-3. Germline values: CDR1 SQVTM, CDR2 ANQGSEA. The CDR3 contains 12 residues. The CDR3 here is CSVTTGIDTQYF.

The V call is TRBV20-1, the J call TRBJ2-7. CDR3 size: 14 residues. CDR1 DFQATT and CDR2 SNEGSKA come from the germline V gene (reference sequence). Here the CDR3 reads CSARVLDRGYEQYF.

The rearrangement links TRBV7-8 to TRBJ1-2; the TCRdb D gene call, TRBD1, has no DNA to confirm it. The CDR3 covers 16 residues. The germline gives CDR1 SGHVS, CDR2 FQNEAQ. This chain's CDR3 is CASSRDRKVVSGGYTF.

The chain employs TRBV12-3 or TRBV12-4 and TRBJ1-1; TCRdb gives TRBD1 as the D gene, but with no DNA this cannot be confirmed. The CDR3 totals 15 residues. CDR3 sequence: CASSLEGGRQGKAFF.

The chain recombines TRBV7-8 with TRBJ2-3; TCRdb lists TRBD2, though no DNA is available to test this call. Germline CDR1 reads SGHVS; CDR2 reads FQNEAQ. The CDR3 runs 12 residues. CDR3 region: CASSEGADTQYF.

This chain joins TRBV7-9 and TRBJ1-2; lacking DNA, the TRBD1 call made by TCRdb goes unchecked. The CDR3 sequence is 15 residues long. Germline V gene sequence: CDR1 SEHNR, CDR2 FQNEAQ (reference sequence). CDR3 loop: CASSTGAGNFYGYTF.

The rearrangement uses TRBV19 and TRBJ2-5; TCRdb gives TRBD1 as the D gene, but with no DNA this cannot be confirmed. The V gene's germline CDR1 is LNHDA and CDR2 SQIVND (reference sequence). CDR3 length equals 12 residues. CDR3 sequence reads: CASSIRGETQYF.

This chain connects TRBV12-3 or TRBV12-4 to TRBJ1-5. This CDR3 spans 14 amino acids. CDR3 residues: CASSPAGLNQPQHF.

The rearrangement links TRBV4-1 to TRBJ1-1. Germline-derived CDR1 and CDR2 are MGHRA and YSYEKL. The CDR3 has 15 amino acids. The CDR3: CASSQDRTLKPEAFF.